This T cell receptor beta chain was captured in a study of blood T cell repertoires in COVID-19. Across the study: Sources were T cells, B-cell-depleted T cells, or PBMCs; the material itself was cDNA or gDNA.

TCRdb's table, derived via immunoSEQ multiplex PCR, lists solely in-frame clones and lacks some. The sample records about 100,000 clones, 80% to 90% being singletons. Germline V lookup: CDR1 SGHAT, CDR2 FQNNGV. The CDR3 is made up of 16 amino acids. Losses at the gene ends were 5 bases for V and 3 bases for J; bases not matched to a gene: 6. This receptor was obtained from a man in his fifties or sixties with acute or convalescent COVID-19. This rearrangement joins TRBV11-2 to TRBJ2-3; 12 bases are shared with TRBD2. Sequenced sample: peripheral blood. In DNA, the CDR3 is TGTGCCAGCAGCCGAACTAGCGGGAGGATAACAGATACGCAGTATTTT. It translates to CASSRTSGRITDTQYF.